This TCR beta chain was sequenced in a study of beta chain features in type 1 diabetes. Study-wide points: All four CD4+ subsets from Type 1 diabetes patients carried moderately but significantly shorter TCRB CDR3s.

Expressed TCRB transcripts were sequenced because the entire RNA isolate underwent reverse transcription. Profiled with immunoSEQ multiplex PCR; TCRdb holds only in-frame clones, not every one. The top ten clones hold over 0.1% of a sample with 600,000 to 700,000 clones, roughly 12% of them seen once. This CDR3 contains 12 residues. V was shortened by 0 bases and J by 8 bases, with 7 bases between the two germline ends. CDR1 is LGHNA and CDR2 is YSLEER in the germline V gene. This clone was observed a few times. Antigen unknown. CD45RO/CCR7/CD25/CD127/CD95/CD27 staining was used to isolate CD4+ naive, central memory, regulatory and stem cell-like memory cells by sorting.

This TCR came from a man aged 30-40 years with type 1 diabetes. The chain recombines TRBV4-3 with TRBJ1-2; unclear D gene. Sequenced material: naive CD4+ T cells from blood. As DNA, the CDR3 is TGCGCCAGCAGCCAAGATGCAGAGGGCTACACCTTC. Translated, it gives CASSQDAEGYTF.